Each of the 27 T cell receptor beta chains below was sequenced from the same sample in a study of cytomegalovirus exposure and HLA in healthy donors. Researchers ran the PCR with 60 Vbeta and 13 Jbeta primers. Libraries were prepared by immunoSEQ multiplex PCR; TCRdb keeps only in-frame clonotypes and omits some of them. The data contain about 160,000 clones, roughly three quarters of them singletons. The sequencing sample was made of PBMCs. The receptors shown here come from a middle-aged man in good health and CMV-seropositive.

The chain couples TRBV2 to TRBJ1-2; perhaps TRBD1 as D (5 bases). Germline values: CDR1 SNHLY, CDR2 FYNNEI. V lost 3 bases and J 2 bases, leaving 10 bases between the germline ends. The CDR3 has 14 residues. As DNA, the CDR3 is TGTGCCAGCAGTGAGGCGACAGAGAACTATGGCTACACCTTC. Translating gives CASSEATENYGYTF.

The chain is built from TRBV18 and TRBJ1-3, with D unresolved. Trimming removed 0 bases from V and 2 bases from J, with 11 bases in between. Germline V gives CDR1 KGHSH, CDR2 LQKENI. The CDR3 sequence is 16 residues long. The CDR3 DNA follows: TGTGCCAGCTCACCACCAGGGAGGGTAACTGGAAACACCATATATTTT. This encodes CASSPPGRVTGNTIYF.

The chain recombines TRBV25-1 with TRBJ1-1, with D tentatively TRBD1 (5 bases). Germline V CDR1 and CDR2: MGHDK, SYGVNS. The V gene lost 3 bases and the J gene lost 5 bases, with 16 bases spanning the gap. The CDR3 loop spans 15 amino acids. CDR3 nucleotide sequence: TGTGCCAGCAGTGACGGGTTGGGGGGAAGGACTGAAGCTTTCTTT. It translates to CASSDGLGGRTEAFF.

The chain joins TRBV2 to TRBJ1-5; D call uncertain. CDR3 length: 16 amino acids. Between the trimmed V and J ends, which lost 6 bases and 2 bases, there was a span of 17 bases. From germline, CDR1 is SNHLY and CDR2 FYNNEI. The CDR3, as DNA: TGTGCCAGCAGGGAGGACGATCACGGGGGCAATCAGCCCCAGCATTTT. Its translation: CASREDDHGGNQPQHF.

This clone has only one observation. Other DNA sequences in the same sample also yield this CDR3. The genes are TRBV9 and TRBJ2-3, with D perhaps matching TRBD2 (6 bases). This CDR3 is built from 14 residues. Germline values: CDR1 SGDLS, CDR2 YYNGEE. Trimming stripped 3 bases from V and 0 bases from J, with 8 bases between. In DNA form, the CDR3 reads TGTGCCAGCAGCGAAGGGACTAGCACAGATACGCAGTATTTT. Translation gives CASSEGTSTDTQYF.

This clone was picked up one time. The V call is TRBV5-1, the J call TRBJ2-5, with TRBD2 identical over 10 bases. Germline assignment: CDR1 SGHRS and CDR2 YFSETQ. This CDR3 comprises 15 residues. The ends lost 6 bases at V and 5 bases at J; junction bases unmatched: 10. The CDR3 spells CASKASGGPEETQYF. CDR3 nucleotide sequence: TGCGCCAGCAAGGCTAGCGGGGGCCCCGAGGAGACCCAGTACTTC.

Written as DNA, the CDR3 is TGTGCCAGCAGCGTAGTGGAGAGCTCTGGAAACACCATATATTTT. It yields the protein CASSVVESSGNTIYF. The rearrangement links TRBV9 to TRBJ1-3; no clear D. From germline, CDR1 is SGDLS and CDR2 YYNGEE. Deletions cut 0 bases from V and 0 bases from J, with 7 bases between. There are 15 residues in the CDR3.

The chain carries TRBV19 and TRBJ1-1; 11 bases align to TRBD1. The V and J ends lost 7 bases and 4 bases, in that order; junction bases with no gene match: 8. The CDR3 has 15 residues. Germline CDR1 is LNHDA and CDR2 is SQIVND (reference sequence). The CDR3 sequence is CASTRTGGVGTEAFF. The CDR3 bases are TGTGCCAGTACCCGGACAGGGGGCGTCGGCACTGAAGCTTTCTTT.

The table lists this clone with a few counts. The chain uses TRBV23-1 and TRBJ1-1; possibly TRBD1 for D (5 bases). TRBV23-1 is identified as an open reading frame with a role that is uncertain. CDR3 length: 11 amino acids. V shed 5 bases and J shed 7 bases, with 8 bases lying between them. CDR3 residues: CASSLTVEAFF. The CDR3 DNA sequence: TGCGCCAGCAGTTTGACAGTTGAAGCTTTCTTT.

V and J are TRBV4-1 and TRBJ1-2; TRBD1 is a possible D gene (5 bases). V was shortened by 3 bases and J by 1 base, with 12 bases between the two germline ends. In germline, CDR1 is MGHRA, CDR2 YSYEKL. The CDR3 length is 15 residues. The CDR3 DNA reads TGCGCCAGCAGCCACCTATACAGGAATAACTATGGCTACACCTTC. It yields the protein CASSHLYRNNYGYTF.

This rearrangement joins TRBV2 to TRBJ1-2; possibly TRBD1 for D (6 bases). V was pared by 10 bases and J by 7 bases, with 13 bases between. This CDR3 is built from 11 residues. The V gene's germline CDR1 is SNHLY and CDR2 FYNNEI. The CDR3 DNA follows: TGTGCCAACTCGGACAGTAGTGGCTACACCTTC. Its protein product is CANSDSSGYTF.

The rearrangement joins TRBV28 to TRBJ2-5; D is ambiguous. Gene TRBJ2-7 matches the end of the DNA better, so the J call may be wrong. Germline V gives CDR1 MDHEN, CDR2 SYDVKM. This CDR3 region has 10 residues. The CDR3 nucleotides read TGTGCCAGCAGGGACTACGAGCAGTACTTC. It codes for CASRDYEQYF.

This clone was recorded a few times. The genes are TRBV7-6 and TRBJ1-1; D is undetermined. Germline assignment: CDR1 SGHVS and CDR2 FNYEAQ. Trimming removed 4 bases at V and 5 bases at J, with 5 bases between. The CDR3 totals 11 residues. This CDR3 reads CASSSLTEAFF. The CDR3 region has the DNA TGTGCCAGCAGCTCCTTAACTGAAGCTTTCTTT.

The CDR3 DNA follows: TGCAGTGCTCTAGAAGAGACCCAGTACTTC. Its translation is CSALEETQYF. This rearrangement joins TRBV20-1 to TRBJ2-5; D is unclear. V dropped 5 bases and J dropped 3 bases, with 4 bases sitting between them. Germline V CDR1 and CDR2: DFQATT, SNEGSKA (reference sequence). The CDR3 runs to 10 residues.

This chain joins TRBV27 and TRBJ1-2; TRBD1 matches 11 bases. This CDR3 is 16 amino acids long. V trimming: 6 bases; J trimming: 6 bases; junction bases outside the gene matches: 12. Germline V CDR1 and CDR2: MNHEY, SMNVEV (reference sequence). In DNA form, the CDR3 reads TGTGCCAGCAGCTTGCGGGGGACAGGGGGGCGTAATGGCTACACCTTC. Protein sequence: CASSLRGTGGRNGYTF.

This clone appeared once. The chain has TRBV4-3 and TRBJ2-7; TRBD2 aligns across 12 bases. V shed 2 bases and J 2 bases; nucleotides not matched to a gene: 4. Germline V gives CDR1 LGHNA, CDR2 YSLEER. CDR3 length: 16 amino acids. The CDR3 loop is CASSQRTSGEAYEQYF. CDR3 sequence (DNA): TGCGCCAGCAGCCAACGGACTAGCGGGGAAGCCTACGAGCAGTACTTC.

CDR3: CASYSGTGYNQPQHF. Here the CDR3 DNA reads TGTGCCAGTTATTCGGGGACAGGATATAATCAGCCCCAGCATTTT. The chain couples TRBV19 to TRBJ1-5; 8 bases fit TRBD1. After removal of 8 bases from V and 4 bases from J, the junction contained 10 bases not matched to a gene. The V gene's germline CDR1 is LNHDA and CDR2 SQIVND (reference sequence). The length of the CDR3 is 15 residues.

The V call is TRBV4-2, the J call TRBJ2-2, with 10 bases lining up with TRBD1. Germline trimming cut 6 bases from V and 3 bases from J; bases unmatched to any gene: 4. The CDR3 covers 15 residues. The germline V gene encodes CDR1 LGHNA and CDR2 YNFKEQ. The DNA for the CDR3 is TGTGCCAGCAGATTGGGACAGGGGTACACCGGGGAGCTGTTTTTT. Amino acid sequence: CASRLGQGYTGELFF.

This chain links TRBV9 with TRBJ2-2; 7 bases align to TRBD1. Germline CDR1 reads SGDLS; CDR2 reads YYNGEE. The CDR3 is 15 amino acids. Losses at the gene ends were 0 bases for V and 4 bases for J; bases not matched to a gene: 3. In DNA form, the CDR3 reads TGTGCCAGCAGCGTAGAAGGGACAGTCACCGGGGAGCTGTTTTTT. Its translation is CASSVEGTVTGELFF.

The V gene is TRBV11-1, the J gene TRBJ2-5, with D possibly matching TRBD1 (5 bases). The J call may be mistaken, given a closer DNA end match to TRBJ2-7. From germline, CDR1 is SGHAT and CDR2 FQDESV (reference sequence). This CDR3 spans 13 amino acids. This CDR3 reads CASGRQSPYEQYF. CDR3 nucleotide sequence: TGTGCCAGCGGCCGACAGTCCCCCTACGAGCAGTACTTC.

This clone showed up just once. The J gene is TRBJ1-2, the V gene TRBV4-1; D possibly corresponds to TRBD1 (6 bases). Trimming stripped 0 bases from V and 4 bases from J, with 15 bases between. Per germline, CDR1 MGHRA and CDR2 YSYEKL. This CDR3 contains 16 residues. The DNA of the CDR3 is TGCGCCAGCAGCCAAGAGGGTAGCAGGGGCGGCTATGGCTACACCTTC. Translated, it gives CASSQEGSRGGYGYTF.

This clone came up a few times. This sequence joins TRBV7-9 and TRBJ2-7, with D possibly TRBD2 on 6 matching bases. From germline, CDR1 is SEHNR and CDR2 FQNEAQ (reference sequence). The CDR3 runs to 16 residues. V lost 5 bases and J 0 bases, leaving 17 bases between the germline ends. The CDR3 DNA is TGTGCCAGCAGCACCGGGCGGGACGCCTCCTCCTACGAGCAGTACTTC. This gives the protein CASSTGRDASSYEQYF. Complete variable domain (other parts from reference TRBV7-9 and TRBJ2-7): DTGVSQNPRHKITKRGQNVTFRCDPISEHNRLYWYRQTLGQGPEFLTYFQNEAQLEKSRLLSDRFSAERPKGSFSTLEIQRTEQGDSAMYLCASSTGRDASSYEQYFGPGTRLTVT.

This chain links TRBV5-5 with TRBJ1-5; perhaps TRBD1 as D (5 bases). This CDR3 spans 16 amino acids. The V gene lost 0 bases and the J gene lost 3 bases, with 13 bases spanning the gap. Germline V CDR1 and CDR2: SGHKS, YYEKEE (reference sequence). In nucleotides, the CDR3 is TGTGCCAGCAGCTTGGCAGTTTCCAGGGCCAATCAGCCCCAGCATTTT. Protein sequence: CASSLAVSRANQPQHF.

The V gene is TRBV7-9, the J gene TRBJ1-6, with D unresolved. The CDR3 is made up of 15 amino acids. Germline CDR1 SEHNR, CDR2 FQNEAQ (reference sequence). Trimming removed 5 bases at V and 7 bases at J, with 15 bases between. The CDR3 DNA is TGTGCCAGCAGCCCCTCTACGGGGTTCAATTCACCCCTCCACTTT. This sequence encodes CASSPSTGFNSPLHF.

The genes are TRBV9 and TRBJ2-3; 7 bases are shared with TRBD1. CDR1 and CDR2 (germline): SGDLS, YYNGEE. With V trimmed by 3 bases and J by 1 base, 5 bases remained unmatched. The CDR3 has 15 residues. CDR3 residues: CASSAGGRGTDTQYF. DNA of the CDR3: TGTGCCAGCAGCGCAGGGGGTCGTGGCACAGATACGCAGTATTTT.

The rearrangement joins TRBV18 to TRBJ1-1; TRBD1 agrees at 12 bases. The CDR3 has 14 amino acids. V gave up 3 bases and J gave up 8 bases; unmatched junction bases: 4. CDR1 and CDR2 (germline): KGHSH, LQKENI. The CDR3 nucleotides are TGTGCCAGCTCACCCGGGACAGGGGGCAGGGAAGCTTTCTTT. Translating it yields CASSPGTGGREAFF. Full variable domain (missing parts from reference TRBV18 and TRBJ1-1): NAGVMQNPRHLVRRRGQEARLRCSPMKGHSHVYWYRQLPEEGLKFMVYLQKENIIDESGMPKERFSAEFPKEGPSILRIQQVVRGDSAAYFCASSPGTGGREAFFGQGTRLTVV.

The gene calls are TRBV19 and TRBJ1-2; D is uncertain. Germline V gives CDR1 LNHDA, CDR2 SQIVND (reference sequence). Trimming removed 4 bases at V and 4 bases at J, with 10 bases between. The CDR3 runs 13 residues. CDR3 sequence reads: CASSTTGSYGYTF. In nucleotides, the CDR3 is TGTGCCAGTAGTACGACCGGGTCCTATGGCTACACCTTC.